The 17 T cell receptor beta chains reported below all come from one sample, sequenced in a study of identical twins. TCRdb fed the 5' RACE reads into MiXCR, producing one record per CDR3 protein. The sample holds roughly 540,000 distinct CDR3 sequences, roughly a fifth seen once. These data were likewise used in another study, on T cells expressing NK-cell markers.

The specimen sequenced was CD4+ T cells sorted from blood. These receptors were obtained from a woman aged 18-29 years in good health.

This clonotype was observed a few times. V usage is TRBV4-3 and J usage is TRBJ2-1; maybe TRBD2 (5 bases). Germline CDR1 and CDR2: LGHNA and YSLEER. The CDR3 runs to 16 residues. Between the trimmed V and J ends, which lost 1 base and 3 bases, there was a span of 13 bases. CDR3: CASSQAYGGLYNEQFF. CDR3 nucleotide sequence: TGCGCCAGCAGCCAAGCCTACGGCGGGCTCTACAATGAGCAGTTCTTC.

The table lists this clonotype with a few counts. This sequence joins TRBV20-1 and TRBJ1-2; D may be TRBD1 (5 bases). Trimming took off 1 base at V and 6 bases at J, with 18 bases between the two ends. The CDR3 totals 15 residues. Germline CDR1 and CDR2: DFQATT and SNEGSKA (reference sequence). The CDR3 DNA is TGCAGTGCTAGAGGCCTGTGGGACGGCGATCATGGCTACACCTTC. Its protein product is CSARGLWDGDHGYTF.

The chain recombines TRBV20-1 with TRBJ2-1; possible D gene TRBD2, 6 bases. Deletions cut 6 bases from V and 2 bases from J, with 14 bases between. CDR3 length: 14 residues. Germline CDR1 reads DFQATT; CDR2 reads SNEGSKA (reference sequence). The CDR3 loop reads CSAEGGVTYNEQFF. The CDR3 DNA reads as TGCAGTGCAGAAGGCGGGGTTACCTACAATGAGCAGTTCTTC.

This chain uses TRBV18 with TRBJ2-7; 7 bases map to TRBD1. CDR3 length: 14 amino acids. Germline V CDR1 and CDR2: KGHSH, LQKENI. After removal of 6 bases from V and 3 bases from J, the junction contained 8 bases not matched to a gene. The CDR3 DNA sequence: TGTGCCAGCTCGCCCGTCCGGGACAGCTACGAGCAGTACTTC. It specifies CASSPVRDSYEQYF.

The chain carries TRBV5-1 and TRBJ1-1; 10 positions agree with TRBD1. Trimming removed 2 bases from V and 3 bases from J; junction bases left unmatched: 1. Germline-derived CDR1 and CDR2 are SGHRS and YFSETQ. This CDR3 is 14 amino acids long. Written as DNA, the CDR3 is TGCGCCAGCAGCTTTGGGACAGGGGACACTGAAGCTTTCTTT. Translating gives CASSFGTGDTEAFF.

In this sample, this clonotype turned up a few times. The V and J genes are TRBV27 and TRBJ2-6; D is undetermined. V was clipped by 0 bases and J by 0 bases, with 9 bases between them. Germline V gene sequence: CDR1 MNHEY, CDR2 SMNVEV (reference sequence). The CDR3 extends over 17 amino acids. CDR3: CASSLSGRSSGANVLTF. CDR3 bases: TGTGCCAGCAGTTTATCCGGACGGAGCTCTGGGGCCAACGTCCTGACTTTC.

The chain employs TRBV6-2 or TRBV6-3 and TRBJ1-2; no clear D. The germline V gene encodes CDR1 MNHEY and CDR2 SVGEGT. CDR3 size: 13 residues. V was pared by 5 bases and J by 1 base, with 8 bases between. CDR3 sequence (DNA): TGTGCCAGCAGTATAACTGGTAACTATGGCTACACCTTC. Encoded protein: CASSITGNYGYTF.

V gene TRBV7-9 combines with J gene TRBJ2-6; D tentatively reads TRBD1 or TRBD2 (5 bases each). The V gene lost 5 bases and the J gene lost 0 bases, with 8 bases spanning the gap. Germline V lookup: CDR1 SEHNR, CDR2 FQNEAQ (reference sequence). This CDR3 has 15 residues. CDR3 sequence reads: CASSEGSSGANVLTF. CDR3 sequence (DNA): TGTGCCAGCAGCGAGGGGAGCTCTGGGGCCAACGTCCTGACTTTC.

V gene TRBV11-3 combines with J gene TRBJ1-1, with D unresolved. V was shortened by 4 bases and J by 1 base, with 7 bases between the two germline ends. Per germline, CDR1 SGHNT and CDR2 YENEEA. CDR3 length: 13 amino acids. The CDR3 here is CASSWESNTEAFF. The CDR3 coding sequence is TGTGCCAGCAGCTGGGAGTCGAACACTGAAGCTTTCTTT. The variable domain in full, with the rest retrieved from reference TRBV11-3 and TRBJ1-1, is EAGVVQSPRYKIIEKKQPVAFWCNPISGHNTLYWYLQNLGQGPELLIRYENEEAVDDSQLPKDRFSAERLKGVDSTLKIQPAELGDSAVYLCASSWESNTEAFFGQGTRLTVV.

The gene calls are TRBV29-1 and TRBJ2-1, with 10 bases lining up with TRBD2. Unmatched junction bases numbered 8, after V lost 7 bases and J lost 8 bases. Per the germline V gene, CDR1 is SQVTM and CDR2 is ANQGSEA. The CDR3 runs 13 residues. CDR3 nucleotide sequence: TGCAGCGAACAGCGGGAGGGCCAGGATGAGCAGTTCTTC. It translates to CSEQREGQDEQFF.

This clonotype has more than one count but fewer than ten. The rearrangement joins TRBV20-1 to TRBJ2-5, with D tentatively TRBD1 or TRBD2 (5 bases each). V was trimmed by 3 bases and J by 5 bases, leaving 13 bases between them. CDR3 length equals 13 residues. Germline loops: CDR1 DFQATT, CDR2 SNEGSKA (reference sequence). In nucleotides, the CDR3 is TGCAGTGCTAGTGGGGGTACTGGGGAGACCCAGTACTTC. It codes for CSASGGTGETQYF.

This chain joins TRBV20-1 and TRBJ2-3; tentatively, D is TRBD1 (6 bases). The CDR3 runs to 13 residues. Germline loops: CDR1 DFQATT, CDR2 SNEGSKA (reference sequence). CDR3 nucleotides: TGCAGCGGCGAACAGGGAGGCACAGATACGCAGTATTTT. Translating it yields CSGEQGGTDTQYF.

A few counts support this clonotype. V usage is TRBV6-5 and J usage is TRBJ2-4; D is tentatively TRBD1 or TRBD2 (5 bases each). V shed 2 bases and J shed 5 bases, with 19 bases lying between them. The germline V gene has CDR1 MNHEY and CDR2 SVGAGI. There are 17 residues in the CDR3. The chain's CDR3 is CASSYNLKGTGQNIQYF. For the CDR3, the DNA is TGTGCCAGCAGTTACAATCTCAAGGGGACGGGGCAAAACATTCAGTACTTC.

This clonotype has a handful of counts. This chain links TRBV12-3 or TRBV12-4 with TRBJ2-2; TRBD2 might be the D (6 bases). This CDR3 has 17 residues. With 0 bases removed from V and 0 bases from J, the gap between germline ends came to 11 bases. CDR3 residues: CASSLALTGANTGELFF. The CDR3 coding sequence is TGTGCCAGCAGTTTAGCTCTTACGGGGGCGAACACCGGGGAGCTGTTTTTT.

The gene calls are TRBV5-6 and TRBJ1-2, with 9 positions matching TRBD1. With 4 bases clipped from V and 7 bases from J, the junction kept 8 bases outside the gene matches. CDR1 and CDR2 from the germline V gene are SGHDT and YYEEEE. The CDR3 covers 14 residues. CDR3 loop: CASSLGQGIGGYTF. In DNA, the CDR3 is TGTGCCAGCAGCCTTGGACAGGGGATCGGTGGCTACACCTTC.

This chain joins TRBV12-3 or TRBV12-4 and TRBJ1-2; D is unresolved. This CDR3 is 13 amino acids long. The V gene lost 3 bases and the J gene lost 4 bases, with 9 bases spanning the gap. In nucleotides, the CDR3 is TGTGCCAGCAGTTTTGAGGTTGGCTATGGCTACACCTTC. As protein: CASSFEVGYGYTF.

Only a few counts were recorded for this clonotype. The gene calls are TRBV4-3 and TRBJ1-2; no clear D. The V end was cut by 4 bases, the J end by 4 bases, with 10 bases between. CDR1 is LGHNA, CDR2 YSLEER, per germline. The CDR3 has 13 residues. CDR3 bases: TGCGCCAGCAGCCCCGAGGGTTTCTATGGCTACACCTTC. As protein: CASSPEGFYGYTF.